The following is a TCR beta chain sequence with its context. Repertoires were generated with immunoSEQ multiplex PCR, while TCRdb's copy carries only in-frame clones and drops some. The sample lists some 94,000 clones; around nine tenths were seen once. This record belongs to a study of OX40 agonist ivuxolimab in advanced cancers. Excluded were patients having autoimmune disease history or systemic immunosuppression. The sequencing here drew on CD4+ or CD8+ T cells sorted from blood, taken in a trial of the OX40 agonist ivuxolimab. This TCR derives from an adult with an advanced solid tumor such as melanoma, head and neck, liver or kidney cancer.

CDR3 bases: TGTGCCAGCATAGGCAGGGGCTGGACCGGGGAGCTGTTTTTT. This translates into CASIGRGWTGELFF. The J gene is TRBJ2-2, the V gene TRBV27; TRBD1 is a possible D gene (6 bases). Trimming pared 7 bases from V and 5 bases from J, leaving 14 bases between. The CDR3 covers 14 residues. Germline assignment: CDR1 MNHEY and CDR2 SMNVEV (reference sequence).